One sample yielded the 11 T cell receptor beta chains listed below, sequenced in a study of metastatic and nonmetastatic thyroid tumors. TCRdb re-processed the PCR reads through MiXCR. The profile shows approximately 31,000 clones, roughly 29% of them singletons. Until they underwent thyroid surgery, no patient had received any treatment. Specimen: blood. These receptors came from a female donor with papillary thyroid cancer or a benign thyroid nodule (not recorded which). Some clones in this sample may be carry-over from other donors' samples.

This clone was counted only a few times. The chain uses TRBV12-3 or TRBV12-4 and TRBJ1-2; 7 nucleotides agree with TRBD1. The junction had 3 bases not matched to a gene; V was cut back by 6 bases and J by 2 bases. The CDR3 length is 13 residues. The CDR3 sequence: CASRGDSNYGYTF. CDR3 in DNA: TGTGCCAGCAGGGGGGACAGCAACTATGGCTACACCTTC.

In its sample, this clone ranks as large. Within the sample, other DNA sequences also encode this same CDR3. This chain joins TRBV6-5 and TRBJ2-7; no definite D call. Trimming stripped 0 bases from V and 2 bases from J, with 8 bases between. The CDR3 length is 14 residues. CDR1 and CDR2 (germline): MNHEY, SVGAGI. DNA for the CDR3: TGTGCCAGCAGTTACTCGAAAATCCCCTACGAGCAGTACTTC. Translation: CASSYSKIPYEQYF.

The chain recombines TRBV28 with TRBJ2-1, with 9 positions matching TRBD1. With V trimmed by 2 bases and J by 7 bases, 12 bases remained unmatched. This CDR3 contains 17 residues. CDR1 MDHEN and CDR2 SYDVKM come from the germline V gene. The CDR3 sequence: CASSLTRTGELVNEQFF. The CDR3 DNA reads TGTGCCAGCAGTTTAACCCGGACAGGGGAGTTGGTAAATGAGCAGTTCTTC.

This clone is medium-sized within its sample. The CDR3 sequence: CASSLGPVGVTNTGELFF. The CDR3 DNA sequence: TGTGCCAGCAGTTTGGGCCCAGTAGGGGTCACGAACACCGGGGAGCTGTTTTTT. The chain has TRBV12-3 or TRBV12-4 and TRBJ2-2; D perhaps matches TRBD1 (5 bases). The V gene lost 3 bases and the J gene lost 0 bases, with 17 bases spanning the gap. The CDR3 extends over 18 amino acids.

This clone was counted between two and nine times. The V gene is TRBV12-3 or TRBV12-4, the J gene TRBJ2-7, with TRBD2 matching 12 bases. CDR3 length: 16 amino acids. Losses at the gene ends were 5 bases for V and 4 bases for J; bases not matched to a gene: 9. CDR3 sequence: CASSVTLAGGPYEQYF. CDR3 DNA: TGTGCCAGCAGTGTTACGCTAGCGGGAGGGCCGTACGAGCAGTACTTC.

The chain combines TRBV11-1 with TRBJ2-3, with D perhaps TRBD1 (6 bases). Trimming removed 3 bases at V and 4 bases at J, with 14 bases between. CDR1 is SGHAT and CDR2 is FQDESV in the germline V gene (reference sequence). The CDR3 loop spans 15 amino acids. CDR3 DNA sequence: TGTGCCAGCAGCTTCGGCTACAGGGTGTCAGATACGCAGTATTTT. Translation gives CASSFGYRVSDTQYF. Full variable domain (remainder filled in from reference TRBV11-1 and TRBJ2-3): EAEVAQSPRYKITEKSQAVAFWCDPISGHATLYWYRQILGQGPELLVQFQDESVVDDSQLPKDRFSAERLKGVDSTLKIQPAELGDSAMYLCASSFGYRVSDTQYFGPGTRLTVL.

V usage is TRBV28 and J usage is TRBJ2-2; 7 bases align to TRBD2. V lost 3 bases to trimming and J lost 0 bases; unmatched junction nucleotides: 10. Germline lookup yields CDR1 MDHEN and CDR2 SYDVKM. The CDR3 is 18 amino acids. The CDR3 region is CASSLIRAGLSNTGELFF. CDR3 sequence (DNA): TGTGCCAGCAGTTTGATACGAGCGGGGCTCTCGAACACCGGGGAGCTGTTTTTT. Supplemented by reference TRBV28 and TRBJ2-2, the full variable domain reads DVKVTQSSRYLVKRTGEKVFLECVQDMDHENMFWYRQDPGLGLRLIYFSYDVKMKEKGDIPEGYSVSREKKERFSLILESASTNQTSMYLCASSLIRAGLSNTGELFFGEGSRLTVL.

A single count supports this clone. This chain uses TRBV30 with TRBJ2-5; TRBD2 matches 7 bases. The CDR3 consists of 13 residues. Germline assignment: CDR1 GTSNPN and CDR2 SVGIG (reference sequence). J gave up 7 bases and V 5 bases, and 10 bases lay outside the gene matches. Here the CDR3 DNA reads TGTGCCTGGGAGCTTCGACTAGCCGGGACCCAGTACTTC. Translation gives CAWELRLAGTQYF.

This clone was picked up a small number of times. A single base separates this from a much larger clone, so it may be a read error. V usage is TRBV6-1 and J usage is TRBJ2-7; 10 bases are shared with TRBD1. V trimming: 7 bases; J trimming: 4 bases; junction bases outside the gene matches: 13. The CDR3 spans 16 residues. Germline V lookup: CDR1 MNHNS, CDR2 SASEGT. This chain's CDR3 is CASKSSGQGGIYEQYF. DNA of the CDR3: TGTGCCAGCAAATCTTCAGGACAGGGGGGAATTTACGAGCAGTACTTC.

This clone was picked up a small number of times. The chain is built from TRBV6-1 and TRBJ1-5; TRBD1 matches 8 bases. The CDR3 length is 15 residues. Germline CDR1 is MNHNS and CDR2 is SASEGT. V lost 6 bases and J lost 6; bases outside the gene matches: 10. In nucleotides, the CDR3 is TGTGCCAGCAGCTTGGTGGACAGGGCTACTCAGCCCCAGCATTTT. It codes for CASSLVDRATQPQHF.

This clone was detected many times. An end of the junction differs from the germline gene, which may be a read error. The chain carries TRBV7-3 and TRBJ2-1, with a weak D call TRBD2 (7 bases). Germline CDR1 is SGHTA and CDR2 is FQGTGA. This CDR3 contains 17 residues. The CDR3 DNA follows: TGTGTCAGCAGCTTAAGGGGGGGAATTAGCTCCTACAATGAGCAGTTCTTC. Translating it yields CVSSLRGGISSYNEQFF.